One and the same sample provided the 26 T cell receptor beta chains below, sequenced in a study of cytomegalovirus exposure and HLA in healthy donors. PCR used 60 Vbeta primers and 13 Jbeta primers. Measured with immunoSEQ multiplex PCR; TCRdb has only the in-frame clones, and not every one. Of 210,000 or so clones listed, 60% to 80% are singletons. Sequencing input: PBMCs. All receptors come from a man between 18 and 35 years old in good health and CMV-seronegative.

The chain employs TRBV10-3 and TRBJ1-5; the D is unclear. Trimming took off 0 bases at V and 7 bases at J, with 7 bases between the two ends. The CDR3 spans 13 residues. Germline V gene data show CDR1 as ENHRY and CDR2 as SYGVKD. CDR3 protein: CAISESRGQPQHF. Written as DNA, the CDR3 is TGTGCCATCAGTGAGTCTCGGGGACAGCCCCAGCATTTT.

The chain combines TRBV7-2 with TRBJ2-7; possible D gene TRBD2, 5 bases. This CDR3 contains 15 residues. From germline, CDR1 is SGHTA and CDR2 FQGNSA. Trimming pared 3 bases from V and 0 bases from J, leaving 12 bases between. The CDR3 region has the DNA TGTGCCAGCAGCTTTGACTACCCGAGCTCCTACGAGCAGTACTTC. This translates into CASSFDYPSSYEQYF. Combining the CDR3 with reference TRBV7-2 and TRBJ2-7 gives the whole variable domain GAGVSQSPSNKVTEKGKDVELRCDPISGHTALYWYRQSLGQGLEFLIYFQGNSAPDKSGLPSDRFSAERTGGSVSTLTIQRTQQEDSAVYLCASSFDYPSSYEQYFGPGTRLTVT.

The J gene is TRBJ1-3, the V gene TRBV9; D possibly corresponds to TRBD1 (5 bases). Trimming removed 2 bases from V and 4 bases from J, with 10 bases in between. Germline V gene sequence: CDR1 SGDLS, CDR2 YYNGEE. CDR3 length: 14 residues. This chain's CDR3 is CASSVQGSGNTIYF. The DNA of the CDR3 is TGTGCCAGCAGCGTCCAGGGTTCCGGAAACACCATATATTTT. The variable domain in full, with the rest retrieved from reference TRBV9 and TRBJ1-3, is DSGVTQTPKHLITATGQRVTLRCSPRSGDLSVYWYQQSLDQGLQFLIQYYNGEERAKGNILERFSAQQFPDLHSELNLSSLELGDSALYFCASSVQGSGNTIYFGEGSWLTVV.

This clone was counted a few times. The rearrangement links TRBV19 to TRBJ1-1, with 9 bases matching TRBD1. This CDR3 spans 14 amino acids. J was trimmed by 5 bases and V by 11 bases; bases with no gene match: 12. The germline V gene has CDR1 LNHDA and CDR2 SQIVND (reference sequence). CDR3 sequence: CASTPTGGGTEAFF. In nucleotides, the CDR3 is TGTGCCTCAACGCCTACAGGGGGCGGGACTGAAGCTTTCTTT.

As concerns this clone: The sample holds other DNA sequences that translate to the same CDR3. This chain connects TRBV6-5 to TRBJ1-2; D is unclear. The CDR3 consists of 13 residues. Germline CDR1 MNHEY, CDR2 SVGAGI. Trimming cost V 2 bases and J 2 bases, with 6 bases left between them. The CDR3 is CASSYDGNYGYTF. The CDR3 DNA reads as TGTGCCAGCAGTTACGACGGGAACTATGGCTACACCTTC.

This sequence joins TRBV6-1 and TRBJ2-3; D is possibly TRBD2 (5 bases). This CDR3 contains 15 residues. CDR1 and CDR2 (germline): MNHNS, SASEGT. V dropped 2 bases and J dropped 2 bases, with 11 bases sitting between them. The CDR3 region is CASSELAPHTDTQYF. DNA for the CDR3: TGTGCCAGCAGTGAACTAGCTCCCCACACAGATACGCAGTATTTT.

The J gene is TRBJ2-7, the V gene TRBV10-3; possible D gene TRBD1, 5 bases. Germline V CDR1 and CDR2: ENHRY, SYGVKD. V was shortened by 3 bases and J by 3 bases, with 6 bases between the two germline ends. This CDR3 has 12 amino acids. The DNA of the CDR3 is TGTGCCATCAGTGACGACAGCTACGAGCAGTACTTC. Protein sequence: CAISDDSYEQYF.

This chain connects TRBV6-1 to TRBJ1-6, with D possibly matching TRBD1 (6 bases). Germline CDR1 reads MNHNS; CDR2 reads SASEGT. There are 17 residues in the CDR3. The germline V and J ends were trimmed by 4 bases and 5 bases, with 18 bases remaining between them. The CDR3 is CASSVNRDHSNNSPLHF. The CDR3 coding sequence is TGTGCCAGCAGTGTTAACAGGGACCACTCAAATAATTCACCCCTCCACTTT.

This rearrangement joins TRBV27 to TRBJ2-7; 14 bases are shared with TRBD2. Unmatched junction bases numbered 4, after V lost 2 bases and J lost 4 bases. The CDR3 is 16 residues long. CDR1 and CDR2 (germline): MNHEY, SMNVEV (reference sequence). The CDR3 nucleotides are TGTGCCAGCAGTTTAGGGACTAGCGGGAGTAAGTACGAGCAGTACTTC. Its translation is CASSLGTSGSKYEQYF.

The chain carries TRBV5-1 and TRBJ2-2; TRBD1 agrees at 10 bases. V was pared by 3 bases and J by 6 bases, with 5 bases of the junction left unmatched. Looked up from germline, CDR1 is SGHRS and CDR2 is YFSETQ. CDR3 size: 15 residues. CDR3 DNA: TGCGCCAGCAGCTCGACAGGGGGCGTCGCCGGGGAGCTGTTTTTT. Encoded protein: CASSSTGGVAGELFF.

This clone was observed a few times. The CDR3 is CASSQMISGNEKLFF. CDR3 DNA: TGTGCCAGCAGCCAAATGATTTCGGGGAATGAAAAACTGTTTTTT. V is TRBV9 and J is TRBJ1-4, with unresolved D. The CDR3 is made up of 15 amino acids. The V and J ends lost 4 bases and 5 bases respectively, with 15 bases between them. Germline values: CDR1 SGDLS, CDR2 YYNGEE.

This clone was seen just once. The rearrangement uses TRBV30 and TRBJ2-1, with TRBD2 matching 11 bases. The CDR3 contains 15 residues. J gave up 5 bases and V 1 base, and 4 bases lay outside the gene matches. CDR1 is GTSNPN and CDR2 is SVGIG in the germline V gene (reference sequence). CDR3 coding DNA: TGTGCCTGGAGTGCTATAGCGGGGGGGCACAATGAGCAGTTCTTC. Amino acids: CAWSAIAGGHNEQFF.

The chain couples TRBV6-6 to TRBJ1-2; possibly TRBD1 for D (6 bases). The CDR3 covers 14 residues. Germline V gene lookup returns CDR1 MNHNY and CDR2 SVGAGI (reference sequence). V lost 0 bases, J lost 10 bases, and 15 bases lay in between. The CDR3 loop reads CASSYSQGIDDYTF. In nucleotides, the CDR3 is TGTGCCAGCAGTTACTCGCAGGGGATTGATGACTACACCTTC.

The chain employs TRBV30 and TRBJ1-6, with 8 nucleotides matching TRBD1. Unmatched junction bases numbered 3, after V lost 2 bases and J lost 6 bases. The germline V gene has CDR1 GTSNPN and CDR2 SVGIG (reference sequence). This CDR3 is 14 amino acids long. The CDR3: CAWSWDRTNSPLHF. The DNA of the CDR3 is TGTGCCTGGAGTTGGGACAGGACTAATTCACCCCTCCACTTT. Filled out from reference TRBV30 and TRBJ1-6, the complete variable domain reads SQTIHQWPATLVQPVGSPLSLECTVEGTSNPNLYWYRQAAGRGLQLLFYSVGIGQISSEVPQNLSASRPQDRQFILSSKKLLLSDSGFYLCAWSWDRTNSPLHFGNGTRLTVT.

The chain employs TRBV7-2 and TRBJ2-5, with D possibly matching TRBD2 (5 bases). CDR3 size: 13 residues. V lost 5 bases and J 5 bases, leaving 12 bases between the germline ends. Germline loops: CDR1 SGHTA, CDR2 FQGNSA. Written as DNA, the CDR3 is TGTGCCAGCAGCCCCGGGCCGGGGGAGACCCAGTACTTC. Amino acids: CASSPGPGETQYF. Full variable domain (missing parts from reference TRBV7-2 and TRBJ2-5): GAGVSQSPSNKVTEKGKDVELRCDPISGHTALYWYRQSLGQGLEFLIYFQGNSAPDKSGLPSDRFSAERTGGSVSTLTIQRTQQEDSAVYLCASSPGPGETQYFGPGTRLLVL.

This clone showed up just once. The CDR3 DNA reads TGTGCCAGCACAATGGGGGGAGGAGATACGCAGTATTTT. Translation gives CASTMGGGDTQYF. This chain connects TRBV6-5 to TRBJ2-3; tentative D call: TRBD2 (6 bases). With 7 bases removed from V and 5 bases from J, the gap between germline ends came to 13 bases. From germline, CDR1 is MNHEY and CDR2 SVGAGI. The CDR3 has 13 amino acids.

CDR3 protein: CASSLRTGISYEQYF. In DNA, the CDR3 is TGTGCCAGCAGCCTGAGGACAGGGATCTCCTACGAGCAGTACTTC. The rearrangement joins TRBV7-6 to TRBJ2-7; 8 nucleotides agree with TRBD1. Germline V gene data show CDR1 as SGHVS and CDR2 as FNYEAQ. This CDR3 comprises 15 residues. V was pared by 5 bases and J by 0 bases, with 6 bases of the junction left unmatched. The full variable domain, in which reference TRBV7-6 and TRBJ2-7 provide the parts outside the CDR3, is GAGVSQSPRYKVTKRGQDVALRCDPISGHVSLYWYRQALGQGPEFLTYFNYEAQQDKSGLPNDRFSAERPEGSISTLTIQRTEQRDSAMYRCASSLRTGISYEQYFGPGTRLTVT.

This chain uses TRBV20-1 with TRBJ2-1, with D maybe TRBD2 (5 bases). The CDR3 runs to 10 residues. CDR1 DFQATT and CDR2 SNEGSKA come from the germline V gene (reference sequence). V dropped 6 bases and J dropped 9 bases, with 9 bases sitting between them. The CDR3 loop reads CSARGSEQFF. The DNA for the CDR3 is TGCAGTGCCCGAGGGAGTGAGCAGTTCTTC.

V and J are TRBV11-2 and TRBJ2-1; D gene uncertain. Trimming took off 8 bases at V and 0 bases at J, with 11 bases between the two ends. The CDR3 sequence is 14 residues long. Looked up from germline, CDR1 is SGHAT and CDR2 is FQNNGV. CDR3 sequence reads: CASARHSSYNEQFF. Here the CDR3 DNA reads TGTGCCAGCGCTCGCCACAGCTCCTACAATGAGCAGTTCTTC.

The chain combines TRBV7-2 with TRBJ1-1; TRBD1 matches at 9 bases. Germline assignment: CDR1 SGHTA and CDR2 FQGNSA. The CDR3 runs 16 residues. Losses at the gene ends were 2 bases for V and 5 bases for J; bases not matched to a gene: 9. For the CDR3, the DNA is TGTGCCAGCAGCTTAATCGGGACAGGGTTAGGTACTGAAGCTTTCTTT. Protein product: CASSLIGTGLGTEAFF.

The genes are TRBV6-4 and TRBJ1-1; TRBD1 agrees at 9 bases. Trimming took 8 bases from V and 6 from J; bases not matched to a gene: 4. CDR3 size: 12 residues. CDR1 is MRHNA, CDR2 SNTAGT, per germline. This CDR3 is CASPDRGAEAFF. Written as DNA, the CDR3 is TGTGCCAGCCCGGACAGGGGCGCTGAAGCTTTCTTT.

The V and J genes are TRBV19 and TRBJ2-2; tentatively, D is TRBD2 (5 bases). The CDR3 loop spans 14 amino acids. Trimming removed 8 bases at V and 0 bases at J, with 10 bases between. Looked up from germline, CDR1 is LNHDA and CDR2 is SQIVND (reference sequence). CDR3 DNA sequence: TGTGCCAGTTTGAACGGGGCGAACACCGGGGAGCTGTTTTTT. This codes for CASLNGANTGELFF.

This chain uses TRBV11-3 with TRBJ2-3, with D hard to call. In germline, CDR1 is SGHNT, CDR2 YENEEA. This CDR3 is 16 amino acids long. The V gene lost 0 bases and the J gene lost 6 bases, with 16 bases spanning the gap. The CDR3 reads CASSLDLGSPLDTQYF. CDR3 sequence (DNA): TGTGCCAGCAGCTTAGATCTAGGCAGTCCTTTGGATACGCAGTATTTT.

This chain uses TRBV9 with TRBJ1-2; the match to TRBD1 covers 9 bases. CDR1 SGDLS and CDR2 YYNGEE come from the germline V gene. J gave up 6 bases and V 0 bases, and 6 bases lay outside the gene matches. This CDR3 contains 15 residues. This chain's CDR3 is CASSVEVGTGNGYTF. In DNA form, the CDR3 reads TGTGCCAGCAGCGTAGAGGTCGGGACAGGGAATGGCTACACCTTC.

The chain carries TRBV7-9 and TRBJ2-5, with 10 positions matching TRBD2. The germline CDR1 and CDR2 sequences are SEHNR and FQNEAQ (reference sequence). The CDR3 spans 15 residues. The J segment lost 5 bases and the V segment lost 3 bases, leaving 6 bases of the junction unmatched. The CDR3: CASSLLLAGHETQYF. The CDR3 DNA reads TGTGCCAGCAGCTTGTTACTAGCGGGGCATGAGACCCAGTACTTC.

CDR3 region: CSVSDRGLDGYTF. As DNA, the CDR3 is TGCAGCGTTTCGGACAGGGGGCTTGATGGCTACACCTTC. J is TRBJ1-2 and V is TRBV29-1; 11 bases align to TRBD1. Losses at the gene ends were 5 bases for V and 6 bases for J; bases not matched to a gene: 5. CDR1 SQVTM and CDR2 ANQGSEA come from the germline V gene. This CDR3 contains 13 residues.